This record concerns one TCR beta chain sequence. The CDR3 is made up of 17 amino acids. Germline V gene data show CDR1 as MDHEN and CDR2 as SYDVKM. Trimming removed 7 bases from V and 5 bases from J; junction bases left unmatched: 18. In the source study's methods: Amplifying reference gene primers gave estimates of nucleated cell counts. Profiling relied on immunoSEQ multiplex PCR, and the TCRdb table lists in-frame clones only, not all of them. Clonal size and the V and J genes are those of that table, whereas D and trimming came from the DNA. Here the sample spans 100,000 to 150,000 clones, about 80% being singletons. The data were obtained in a study of blood T cell repertoires in COVID-19. Background on the study: COVID-19 samples collected from the United States, Italy and Spain covered acute and convalescent phases. T cells, B-cell-depleted T cells, or PBMCs supplied cDNA or gDNA.

This clonotype was obtained from a man between 60 and 75 years old with acute or convalescent COVID-19. Sequenced sample: peripheral blood. The chain joins TRBV28 to TRBJ1-1, with TRBD1 matching 8 bases. CDR3 residues: CASTPPGGRGRGTEAFF. CDR3 sequence (DNA): TGTGCCAGCACCCCGCCGGGGGGCAGGGGGCGCGGGACTGAAGCTTTCTTT.